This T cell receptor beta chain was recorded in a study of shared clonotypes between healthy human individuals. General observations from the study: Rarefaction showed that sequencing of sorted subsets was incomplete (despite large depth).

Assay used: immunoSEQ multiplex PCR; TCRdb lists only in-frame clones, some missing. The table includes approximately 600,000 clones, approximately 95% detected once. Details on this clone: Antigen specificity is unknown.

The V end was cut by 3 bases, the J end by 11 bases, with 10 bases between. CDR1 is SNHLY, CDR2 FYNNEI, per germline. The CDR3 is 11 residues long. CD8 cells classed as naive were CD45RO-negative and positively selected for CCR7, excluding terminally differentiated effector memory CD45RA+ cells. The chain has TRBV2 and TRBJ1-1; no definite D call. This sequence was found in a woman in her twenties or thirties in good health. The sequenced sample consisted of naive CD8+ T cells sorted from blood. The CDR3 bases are TGTGCCAGCAGTGATTACTTTAGGGCTTTCTTT. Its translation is CASSDYFRAFF.